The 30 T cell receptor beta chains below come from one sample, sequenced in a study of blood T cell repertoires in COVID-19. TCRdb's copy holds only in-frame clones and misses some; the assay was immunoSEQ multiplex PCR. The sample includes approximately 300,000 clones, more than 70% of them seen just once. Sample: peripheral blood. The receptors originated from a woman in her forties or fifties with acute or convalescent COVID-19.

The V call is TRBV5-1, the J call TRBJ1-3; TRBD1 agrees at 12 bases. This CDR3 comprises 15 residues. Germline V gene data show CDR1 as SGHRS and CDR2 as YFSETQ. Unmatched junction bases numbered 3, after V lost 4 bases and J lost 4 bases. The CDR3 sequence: CASSEGQGAGNTIYF. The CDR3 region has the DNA TGCGCCAGCAGCGAGGGACAGGGGGCAGGAAACACCATATATTTT.

This CDR3 is CASTHRDRDGPQHF. As DNA, the CDR3 is TGTGCCAGCACCCACCGGGACAGGGATGGCCCCCAGCATTTT. The V call is TRBV21-1, the J call TRBJ1-5; the D call in the table, TRBD1, was not verified against the DNA. TRBV21-1 is recorded as a pseudogene. This CDR3 is built from 14 residues.

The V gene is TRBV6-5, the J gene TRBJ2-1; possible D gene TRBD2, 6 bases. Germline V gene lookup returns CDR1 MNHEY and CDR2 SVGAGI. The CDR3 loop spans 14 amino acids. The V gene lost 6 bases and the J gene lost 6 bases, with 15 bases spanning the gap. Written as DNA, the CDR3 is TGTGCCAGCAGCCGCGCGGGACTCACCAATGAGCAGTTCTTC. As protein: CASSRAGLTNEQFF.

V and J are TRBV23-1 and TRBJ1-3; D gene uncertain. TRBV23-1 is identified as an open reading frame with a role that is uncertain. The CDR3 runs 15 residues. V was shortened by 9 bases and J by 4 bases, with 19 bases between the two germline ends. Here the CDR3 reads CASPTRRELGNTIYF. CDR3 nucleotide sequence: TGCGCCAGTCCAACTAGGCGTGAACTCGGAAACACCATATATTTT.

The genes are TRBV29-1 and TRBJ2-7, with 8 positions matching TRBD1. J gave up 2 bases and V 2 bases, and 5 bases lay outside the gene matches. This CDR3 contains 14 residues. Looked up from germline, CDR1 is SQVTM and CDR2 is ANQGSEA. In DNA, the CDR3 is TGCAGCGTTGAACAGGGGGCGGAAGCCTACGAGCAGTACTTC. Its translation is CSVEQGAEAYEQYF.

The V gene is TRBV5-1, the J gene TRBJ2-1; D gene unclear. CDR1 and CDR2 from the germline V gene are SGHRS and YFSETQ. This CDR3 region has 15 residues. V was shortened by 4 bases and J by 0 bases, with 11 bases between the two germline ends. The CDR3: CASSPRFSSYNEQFF. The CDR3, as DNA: TGCGCCAGCAGCCCGCGTTTTAGCTCCTACAATGAGCAGTTCTTC.

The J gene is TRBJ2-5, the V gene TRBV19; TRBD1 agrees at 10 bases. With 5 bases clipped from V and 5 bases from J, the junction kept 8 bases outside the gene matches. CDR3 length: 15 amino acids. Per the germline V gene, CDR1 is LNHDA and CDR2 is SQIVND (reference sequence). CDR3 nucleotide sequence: TGTGCCAGTAGTCGACAGGGGGCTTCGGGCGAGACCCAGTACTTC. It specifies CASSRQGASGETQYF.

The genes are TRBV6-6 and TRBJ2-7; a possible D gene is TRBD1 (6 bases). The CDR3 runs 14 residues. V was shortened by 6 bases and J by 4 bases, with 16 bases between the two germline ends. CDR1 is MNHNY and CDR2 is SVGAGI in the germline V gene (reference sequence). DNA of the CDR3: TGTGCCAGCAGACTACAGGGTGGGAATTACGAGCAGTACTTC. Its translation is CASRLQGGNYEQYF.

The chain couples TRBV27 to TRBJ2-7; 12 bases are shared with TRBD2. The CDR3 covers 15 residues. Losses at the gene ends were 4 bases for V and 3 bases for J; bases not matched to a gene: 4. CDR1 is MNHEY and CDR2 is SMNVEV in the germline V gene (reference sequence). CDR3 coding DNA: TGTGCCAGCAGTTCGAGACTAGCGGGAGACTACGAGCAGTACTTC. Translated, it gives CASSSRLAGDYEQYF.

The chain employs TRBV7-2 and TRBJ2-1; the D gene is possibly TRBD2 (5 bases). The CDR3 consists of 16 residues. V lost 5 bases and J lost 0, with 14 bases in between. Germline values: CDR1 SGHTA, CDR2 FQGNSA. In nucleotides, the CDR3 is TGTGCCAGCAGCCCCCAAGCGGTCCGCTCCTACAATGAGCAGTTCTTC. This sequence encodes CASSPQAVRSYNEQFF.

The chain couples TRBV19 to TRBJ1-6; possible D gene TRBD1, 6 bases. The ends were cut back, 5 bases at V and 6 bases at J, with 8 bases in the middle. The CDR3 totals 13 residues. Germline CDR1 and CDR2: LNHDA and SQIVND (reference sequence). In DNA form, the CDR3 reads TGTGCCAGTAGTGACAGGATTAATTCACCCCTCCACTTT. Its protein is CASSDRINSPLHF.

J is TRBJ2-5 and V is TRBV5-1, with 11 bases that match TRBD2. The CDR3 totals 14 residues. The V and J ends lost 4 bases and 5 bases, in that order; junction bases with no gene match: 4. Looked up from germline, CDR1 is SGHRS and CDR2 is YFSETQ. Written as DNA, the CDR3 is TGCGCCAGCAGCCTAGCGGGAGGCTTTGAGACCCAGTACTTC. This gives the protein CASSLAGGFETQYF. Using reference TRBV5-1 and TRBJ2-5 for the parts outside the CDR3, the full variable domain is KAGVTQTPRYLIKTRGQQVTLSCSPISGHRSVSWYQQTPGQGLQFLFEYFSETQRNKGNFPGRFSGRQFSNSRSEMNVSTLELGDSALYLCASSLAGGFETQYFGPGTRLLVL.

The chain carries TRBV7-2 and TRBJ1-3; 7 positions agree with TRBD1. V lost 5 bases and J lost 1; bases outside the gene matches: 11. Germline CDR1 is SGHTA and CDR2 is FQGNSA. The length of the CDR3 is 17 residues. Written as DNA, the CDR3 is TGTGCCAGCAGCATCAAGTCAGGGGGTCTGTCTGGAAACACCATATATTTT. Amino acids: CASSIKSGGLSGNTIYF.

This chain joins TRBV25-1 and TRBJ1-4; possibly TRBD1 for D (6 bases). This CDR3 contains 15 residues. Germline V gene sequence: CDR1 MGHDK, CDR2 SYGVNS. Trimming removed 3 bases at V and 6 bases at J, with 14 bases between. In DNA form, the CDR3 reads TGTGCCAGCAGTGACCCGACAGGAGCTCATGAAAAACTGTTTTTT. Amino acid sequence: CASSDPTGAHEKLFF. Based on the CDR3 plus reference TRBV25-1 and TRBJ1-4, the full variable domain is EADIYQTPRYLVIGTGKKITLECSQTMGHDKMYWYQQDPGMELHLIHYSYGVNSTEKGDLSSESTVSRIRTEHFPLTLESARPSHTSQYLCASSDPTGAHEKLFFGSGTQLSVL.

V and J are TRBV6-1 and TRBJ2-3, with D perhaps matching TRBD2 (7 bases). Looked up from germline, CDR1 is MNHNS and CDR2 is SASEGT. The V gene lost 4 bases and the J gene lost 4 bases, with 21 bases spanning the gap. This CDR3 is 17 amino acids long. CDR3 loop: CASSGGSRGNGADTQYF. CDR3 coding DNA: TGTGCCAGCAGTGGCGGGAGCAGGGGTAATGGTGCAGATACGCAGTATTTT.

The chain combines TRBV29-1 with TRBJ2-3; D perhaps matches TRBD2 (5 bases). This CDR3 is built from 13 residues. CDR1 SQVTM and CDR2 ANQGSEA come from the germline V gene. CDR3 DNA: TGCAGTGCATTAGCGCGCAACACAGATACGCAGTATTTT. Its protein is CSALARNTDTQYF.

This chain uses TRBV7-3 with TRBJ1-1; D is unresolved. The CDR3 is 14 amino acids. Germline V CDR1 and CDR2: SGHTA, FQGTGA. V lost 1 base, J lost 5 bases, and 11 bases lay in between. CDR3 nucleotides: TGTGCCAGCAGCTTAAACCCCACGGGGACTGAAGCTTTCTTT. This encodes CASSLNPTGTEAFF.

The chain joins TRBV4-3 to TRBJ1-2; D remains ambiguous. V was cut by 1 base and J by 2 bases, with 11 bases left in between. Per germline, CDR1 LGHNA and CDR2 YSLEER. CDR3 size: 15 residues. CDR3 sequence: CASSQAAGQNYGYTF. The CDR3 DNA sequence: TGCGCCAGCAGCCAAGCGGCGGGCCAGAACTATGGCTACACCTTC.

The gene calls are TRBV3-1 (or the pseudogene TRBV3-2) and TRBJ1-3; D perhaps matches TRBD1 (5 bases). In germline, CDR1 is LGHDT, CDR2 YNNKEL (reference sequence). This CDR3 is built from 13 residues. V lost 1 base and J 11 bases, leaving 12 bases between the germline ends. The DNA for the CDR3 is TGTGCCAGCAGCCAAGGGGGCGGCGCCTCCATATATTTT. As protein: CASSQGGGASIYF.

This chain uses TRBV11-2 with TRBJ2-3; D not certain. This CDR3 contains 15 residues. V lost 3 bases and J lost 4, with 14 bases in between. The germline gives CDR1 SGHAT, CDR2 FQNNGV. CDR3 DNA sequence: TGTGCCAGCAGCTTTCGTATAGTAGAAGCAGATACGCAGTATTTT. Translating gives CASSFRIVEADTQYF.

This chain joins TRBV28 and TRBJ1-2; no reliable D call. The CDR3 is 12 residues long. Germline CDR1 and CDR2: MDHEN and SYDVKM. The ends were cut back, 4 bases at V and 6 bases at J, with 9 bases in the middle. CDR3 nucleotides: TGTGCCAGCAGTTCGGGAGACGATGGCTACACCTTC. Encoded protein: CASSSGDDGYTF.

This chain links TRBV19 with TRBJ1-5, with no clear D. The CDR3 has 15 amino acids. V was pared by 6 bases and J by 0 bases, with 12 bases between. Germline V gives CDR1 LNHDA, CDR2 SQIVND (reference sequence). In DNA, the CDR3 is TGTGCCAGTAGCCCTGACGGGGATAGCAATCAGCCCCAGCATTTT. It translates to CASSPDGDSNQPQHF.

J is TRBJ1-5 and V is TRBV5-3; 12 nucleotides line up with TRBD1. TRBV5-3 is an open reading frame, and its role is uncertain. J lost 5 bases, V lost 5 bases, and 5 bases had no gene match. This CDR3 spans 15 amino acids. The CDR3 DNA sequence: TGTGCCAGAAGGTCCGGGACAGGGGGCGATCAGCCCCAGCATTTT. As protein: CARRSGTGGDQPQHF.

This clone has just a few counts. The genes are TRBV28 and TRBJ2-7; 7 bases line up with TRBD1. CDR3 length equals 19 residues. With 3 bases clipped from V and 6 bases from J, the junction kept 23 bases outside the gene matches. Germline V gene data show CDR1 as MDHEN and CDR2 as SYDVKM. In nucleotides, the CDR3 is TGTGCCAGCAGTTTTTATCGCCCACTCTCGCAAACAGGGGTAAGCGAGCAGTACTTC. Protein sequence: CASSFYRPLSQTGVSEQYF.

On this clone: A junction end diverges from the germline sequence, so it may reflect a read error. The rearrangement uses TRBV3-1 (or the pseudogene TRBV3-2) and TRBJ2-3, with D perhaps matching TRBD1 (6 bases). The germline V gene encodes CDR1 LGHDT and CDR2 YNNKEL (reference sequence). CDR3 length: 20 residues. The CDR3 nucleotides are TGTGCCAGCAGCCAAGAGGGGCAGCACAGCCCCCAGATACGCAGCCCAGGGGTTTCTTTT. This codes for CASSQEGQHSPQIRSPGVSF.

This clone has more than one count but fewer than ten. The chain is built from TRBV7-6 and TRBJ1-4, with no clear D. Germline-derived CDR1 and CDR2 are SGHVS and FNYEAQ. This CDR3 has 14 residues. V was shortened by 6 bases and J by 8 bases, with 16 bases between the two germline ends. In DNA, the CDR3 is TGTGCCAGCAGTGTGGTCCGGGGTGGGGAAAAACTGTTTTTT. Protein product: CASSVVRGGEKLFF.

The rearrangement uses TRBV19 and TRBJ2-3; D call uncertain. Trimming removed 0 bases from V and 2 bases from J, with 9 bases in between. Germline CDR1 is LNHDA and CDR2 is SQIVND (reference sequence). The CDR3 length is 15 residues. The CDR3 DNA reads TGTGCCAGTAGTATAGATCCCAGATACACAGATACGCAGTATTTT. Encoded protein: CASSIDPRYTDTQYF.

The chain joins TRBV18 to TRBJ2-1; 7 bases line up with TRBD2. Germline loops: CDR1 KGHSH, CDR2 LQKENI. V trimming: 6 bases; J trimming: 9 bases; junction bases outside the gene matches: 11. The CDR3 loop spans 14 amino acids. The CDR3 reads CASSRTTSSGEQFF. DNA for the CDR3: TGTGCCAGCTCTCGGACGACTAGCTCCGGTGAGCAGTTCTTC. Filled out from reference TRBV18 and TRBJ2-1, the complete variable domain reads NAGVMQNPRHLVRRRGQEARLRCSPMKGHSHVYWYRQLPEEGLKFMVYLQKENIIDESGMPKERFSAEFPKEGPSILRIQQVVRGDSAAYFCASSRTTSSGEQFFGPGTRLTVL.

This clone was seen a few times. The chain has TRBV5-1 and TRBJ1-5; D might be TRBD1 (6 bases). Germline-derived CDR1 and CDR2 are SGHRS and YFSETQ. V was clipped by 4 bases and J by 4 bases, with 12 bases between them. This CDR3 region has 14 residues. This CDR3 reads CASSAGTPNQPQHF. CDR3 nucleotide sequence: TGCGCCAGCAGCGCCGGGACACCGAATCAGCCCCAGCATTTT.

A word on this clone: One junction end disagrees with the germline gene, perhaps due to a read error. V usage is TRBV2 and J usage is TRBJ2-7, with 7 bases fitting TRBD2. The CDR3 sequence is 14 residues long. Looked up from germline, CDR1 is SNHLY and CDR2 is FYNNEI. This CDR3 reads CASSPEGDYGDGDF. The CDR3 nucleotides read TGTGCCAGCAGCCCCGAAGGGGACTACGGGGATGGGGACTTC.